The source of this T cell receptor (beta chain) is a study of T cells in Graves' hyperthyroidism and ophthalmopathy. Study-wide findings and caveats: Most thyroid-expanded clonotypes above 0.001 were also found in blood.

Investigators excluded patients with uncontrolled infection, other autoimmune disease, pregnancy or lactation. Trimming took 0 bases from V and 11 from J, leaving 17 bases between them. Germline loops: CDR1 DFQATT, CDR2 SNEGSKA (reference sequence). The CDR3 extends over 14 amino acids. Amplification of TCR beta CDR3 regions used RNA as the template. Using the HTBI primer set, a first-round RT-PCR was run on the TCR CDR3. TCRdb recomputed calls from the multiplex PCR reads with MiXCR, one row per CDR3 protein. The sample lists 450,000 to 600,000 distinct CDR3 sequences, 15% to 20% occurring once. This clonotype was found many times. What it binds is not known.

The chain links TRBV20-1 to TRBJ1-5, with no clear D. This clonotype was sampled from a man aged 35 to 55 with Graves' ophthalmopathy. Sequences were obtained from blood. The CDR3 spells CSARDRRSSAAQHF. In DNA form, the CDR3 reads TGCAGTGCTAGAGACCGTCGATCCTCCGCAGCCCAGCATTTT.